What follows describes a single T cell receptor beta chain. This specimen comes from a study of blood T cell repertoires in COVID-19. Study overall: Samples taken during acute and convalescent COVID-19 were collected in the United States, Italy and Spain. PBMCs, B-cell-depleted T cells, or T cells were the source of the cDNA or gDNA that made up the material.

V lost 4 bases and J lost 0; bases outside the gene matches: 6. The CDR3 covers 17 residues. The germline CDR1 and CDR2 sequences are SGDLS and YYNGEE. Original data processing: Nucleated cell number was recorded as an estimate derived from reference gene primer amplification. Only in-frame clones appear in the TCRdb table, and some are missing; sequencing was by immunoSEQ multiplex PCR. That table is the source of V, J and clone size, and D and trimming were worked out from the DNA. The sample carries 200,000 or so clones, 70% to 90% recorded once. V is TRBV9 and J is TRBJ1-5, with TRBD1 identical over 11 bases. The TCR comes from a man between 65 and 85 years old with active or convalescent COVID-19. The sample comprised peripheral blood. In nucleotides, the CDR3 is TGTGCCAGCAGCAGCGGGACAGGGGGTTTTAGCAATCAGCCCCAGCATTTT. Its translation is CASSSGTGGFSNQPQHF.